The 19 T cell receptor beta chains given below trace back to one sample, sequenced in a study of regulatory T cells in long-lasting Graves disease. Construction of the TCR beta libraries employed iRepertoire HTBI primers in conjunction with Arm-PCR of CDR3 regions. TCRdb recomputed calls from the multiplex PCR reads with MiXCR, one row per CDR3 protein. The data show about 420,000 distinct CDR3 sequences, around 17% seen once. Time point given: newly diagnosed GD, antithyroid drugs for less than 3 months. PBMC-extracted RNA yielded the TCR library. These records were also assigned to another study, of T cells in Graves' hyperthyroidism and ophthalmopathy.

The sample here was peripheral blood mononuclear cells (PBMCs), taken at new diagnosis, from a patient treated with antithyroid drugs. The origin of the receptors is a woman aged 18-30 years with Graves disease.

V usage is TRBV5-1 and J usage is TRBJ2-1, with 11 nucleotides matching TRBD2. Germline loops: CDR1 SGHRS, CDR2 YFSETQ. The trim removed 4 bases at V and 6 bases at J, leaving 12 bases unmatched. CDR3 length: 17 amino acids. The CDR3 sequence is CASSGGLAVRNGNEQFF. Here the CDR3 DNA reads TGCGCCAGCAGCGGGGGACTAGCGGTACGTAATGGCAATGAGCAGTTCTTC.

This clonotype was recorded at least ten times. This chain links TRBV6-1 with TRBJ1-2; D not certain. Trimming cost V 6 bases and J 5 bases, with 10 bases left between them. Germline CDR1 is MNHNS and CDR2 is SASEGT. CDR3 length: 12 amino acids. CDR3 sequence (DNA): TGTGCCAGCAGGGAGGGATGGTATGGCTACACCTTC. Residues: CASREGWYGYTF.

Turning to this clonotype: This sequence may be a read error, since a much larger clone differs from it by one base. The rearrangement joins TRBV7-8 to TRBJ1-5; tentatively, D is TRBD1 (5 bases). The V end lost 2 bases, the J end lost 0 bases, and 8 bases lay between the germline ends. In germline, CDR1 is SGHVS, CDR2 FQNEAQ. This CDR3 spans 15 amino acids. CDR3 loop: CASSLSRVSNQPQHF. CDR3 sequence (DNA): TGTGCCAGCAGCTTATCCAGGGTTAGCAATCAGCCCCAGCATTTT.

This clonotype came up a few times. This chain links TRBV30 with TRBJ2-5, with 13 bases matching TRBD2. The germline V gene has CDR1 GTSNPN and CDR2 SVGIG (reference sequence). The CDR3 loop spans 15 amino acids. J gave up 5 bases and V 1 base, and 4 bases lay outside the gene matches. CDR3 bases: TGTGCCTGGAGTGAGGGACTAGCGGGAAGTGAGACCCAGTACTTC. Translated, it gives CAWSEGLAGSETQYF.

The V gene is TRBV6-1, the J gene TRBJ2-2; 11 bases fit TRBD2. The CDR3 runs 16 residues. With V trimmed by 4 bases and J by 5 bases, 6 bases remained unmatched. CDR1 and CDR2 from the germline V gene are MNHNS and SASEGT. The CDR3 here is CASSATSGSPTGELFF. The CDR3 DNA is TGTGCCAGCAGTGCAACTAGCGGGAGTCCGACCGGGGAGCTGTTTTTT.

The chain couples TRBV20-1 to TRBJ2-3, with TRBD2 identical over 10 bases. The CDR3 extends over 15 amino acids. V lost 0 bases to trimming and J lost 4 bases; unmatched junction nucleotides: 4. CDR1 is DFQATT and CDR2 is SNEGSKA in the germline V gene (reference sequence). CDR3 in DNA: TGCAGTGCTAGAGAAATAGCGGGAGGTCCAGATACGCAGTATTTT. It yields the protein CSAREIAGGPDTQYF.

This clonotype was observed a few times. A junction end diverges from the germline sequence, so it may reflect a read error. This CDR3 reads CASSLAPRQGGGYTF. The CDR3 DNA reads as TGTGCCAGCAGCTTAGCACCCCGACAGGGAGGTGGCTACACCTTC. J is TRBJ1-2 and V is TRBV12-3 or TRBV12-4, with 7 bases lining up with TRBD1. This CDR3 region has 15 residues.

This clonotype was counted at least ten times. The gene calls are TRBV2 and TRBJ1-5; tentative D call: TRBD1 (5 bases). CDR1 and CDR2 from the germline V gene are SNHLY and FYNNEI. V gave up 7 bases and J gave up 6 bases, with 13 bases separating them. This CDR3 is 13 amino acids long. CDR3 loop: CASKETATQPQHF. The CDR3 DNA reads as TGTGCCAGCAAGGAGACAGCGACTCAGCCCCAGCATTTT.

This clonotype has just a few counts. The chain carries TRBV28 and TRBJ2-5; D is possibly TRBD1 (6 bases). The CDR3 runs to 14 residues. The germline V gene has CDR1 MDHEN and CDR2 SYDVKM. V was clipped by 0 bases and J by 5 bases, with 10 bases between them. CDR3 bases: TGTGCCAGCAGTTTATGGGGGGCAGAGGAGACCCAGTACTTC. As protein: CASSLWGAEETQYF.

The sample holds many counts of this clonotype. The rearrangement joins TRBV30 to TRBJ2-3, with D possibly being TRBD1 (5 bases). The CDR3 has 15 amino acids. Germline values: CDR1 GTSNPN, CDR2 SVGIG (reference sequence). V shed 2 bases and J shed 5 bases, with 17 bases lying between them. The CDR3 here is CAWSTDTVAGDTQYF. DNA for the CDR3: TGTGCCTGGAGTACGGACACCGTGGCTGGAGATACGCAGTATTTT.

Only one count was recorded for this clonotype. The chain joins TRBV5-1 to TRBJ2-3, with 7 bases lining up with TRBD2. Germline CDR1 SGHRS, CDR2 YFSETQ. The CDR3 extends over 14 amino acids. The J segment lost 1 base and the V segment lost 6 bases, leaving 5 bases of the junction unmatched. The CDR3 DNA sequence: TGCGCCAGCACATTTCTAGCGGGCACAGATACGCAGTATTTT. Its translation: CASTFLAGTDTQYF.

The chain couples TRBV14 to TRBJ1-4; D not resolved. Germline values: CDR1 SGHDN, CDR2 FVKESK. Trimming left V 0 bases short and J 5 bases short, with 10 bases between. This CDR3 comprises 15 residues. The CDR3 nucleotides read TGTGCCAGCAGCCAAGATGGAGGGTCCAATGAAAAACTGTTTTTT. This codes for CASSQDGGSNEKLFF.

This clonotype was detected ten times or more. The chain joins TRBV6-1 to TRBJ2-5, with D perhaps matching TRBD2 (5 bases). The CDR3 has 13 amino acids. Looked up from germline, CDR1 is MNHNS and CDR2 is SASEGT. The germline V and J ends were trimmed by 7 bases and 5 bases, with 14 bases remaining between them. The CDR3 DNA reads TGTGCCAGCACCCCGTCCGGGATTGAGACCCAGTACTTC. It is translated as CASTPSGIETQYF.

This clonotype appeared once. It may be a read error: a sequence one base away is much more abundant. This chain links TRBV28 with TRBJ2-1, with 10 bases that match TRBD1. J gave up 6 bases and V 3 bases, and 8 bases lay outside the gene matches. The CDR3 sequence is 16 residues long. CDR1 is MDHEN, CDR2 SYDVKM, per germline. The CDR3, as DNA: TGTGCCAGCAGTTTTATTCGGGGACAGGGGCCCAATGAGCAGTTCTTC. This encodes CASSFIRGQGPNEQFF. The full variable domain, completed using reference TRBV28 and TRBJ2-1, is DVKVTQSSRYLVKRTGEKVFLECVQDMDHENMFWYRQDPGLGLRLIYFSYDVKMKEKGDIPEGYSVSREKKERFSLILESASTNQTSMYLCASSFIRGQGPNEQFFGPGTRLTVL.

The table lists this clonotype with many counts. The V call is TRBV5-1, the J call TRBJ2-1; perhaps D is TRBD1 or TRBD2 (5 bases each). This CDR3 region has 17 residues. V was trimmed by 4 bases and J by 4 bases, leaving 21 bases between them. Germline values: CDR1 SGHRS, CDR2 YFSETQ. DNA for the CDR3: TGCGCCAGCAGCGGGGGTCGGTTAAGCGGCTATTACAATGAGCAGTTCTTC. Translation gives CASSGGRLSGYYNEQFF.

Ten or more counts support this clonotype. The CDR3 DNA follows: TGTGCCAGCAGCCAATCTTCAATAGAGTACTTC. This translates into CASSQSSIEYF. The rearrangement uses TRBV3-1 and TRBJ2-5; D unresolved. Germline-derived CDR1 and CDR2 are LGHDT and YNNKEL (reference sequence). The ends were cut back, 2 bases at V and 12 bases at J, with 10 bases in the middle. The CDR3 spans 11 residues.

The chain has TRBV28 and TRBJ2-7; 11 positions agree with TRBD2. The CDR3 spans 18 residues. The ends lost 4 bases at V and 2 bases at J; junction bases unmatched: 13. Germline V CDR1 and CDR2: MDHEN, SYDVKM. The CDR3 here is CASSSDYGTSGRPYEQYF. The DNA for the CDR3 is TGTGCCAGCAGTTCAGATTACGGGACTAGCGGACGACCCTACGAGCAGTACTTC.

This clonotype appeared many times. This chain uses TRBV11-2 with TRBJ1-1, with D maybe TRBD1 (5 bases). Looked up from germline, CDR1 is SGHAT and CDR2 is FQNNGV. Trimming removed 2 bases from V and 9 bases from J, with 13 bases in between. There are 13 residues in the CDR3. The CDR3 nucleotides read TGTGCCAGCAGCTTAAGTTCCGGGACTCAAGCTTTCTTT. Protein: CASSLSSGTQAFF.

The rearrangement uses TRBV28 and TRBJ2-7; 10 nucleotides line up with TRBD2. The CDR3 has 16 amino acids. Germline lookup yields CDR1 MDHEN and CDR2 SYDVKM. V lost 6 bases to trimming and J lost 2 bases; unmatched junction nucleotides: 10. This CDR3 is CASRFPTAGGPYEQYF. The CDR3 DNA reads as TGTGCCAGCAGGTTCCCAACAGCGGGAGGGCCCTACGAGCAGTACTTC.